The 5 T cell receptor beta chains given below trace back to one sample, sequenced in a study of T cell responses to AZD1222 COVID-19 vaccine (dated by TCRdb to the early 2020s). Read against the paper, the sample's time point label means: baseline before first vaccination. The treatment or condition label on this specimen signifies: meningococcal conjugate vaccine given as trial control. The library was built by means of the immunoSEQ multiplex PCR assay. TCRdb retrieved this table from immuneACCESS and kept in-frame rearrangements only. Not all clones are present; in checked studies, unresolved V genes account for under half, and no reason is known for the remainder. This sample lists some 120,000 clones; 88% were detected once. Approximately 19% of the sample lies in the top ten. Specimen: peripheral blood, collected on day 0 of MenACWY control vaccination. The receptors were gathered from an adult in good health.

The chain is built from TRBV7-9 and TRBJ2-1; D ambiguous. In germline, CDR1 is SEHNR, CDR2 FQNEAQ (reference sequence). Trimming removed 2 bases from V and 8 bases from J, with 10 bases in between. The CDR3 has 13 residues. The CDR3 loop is CASSLWGRDEQFF. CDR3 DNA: TGTGCCAGCAGCTTATGGGGTCGGGATGAGCAGTTCTTC.

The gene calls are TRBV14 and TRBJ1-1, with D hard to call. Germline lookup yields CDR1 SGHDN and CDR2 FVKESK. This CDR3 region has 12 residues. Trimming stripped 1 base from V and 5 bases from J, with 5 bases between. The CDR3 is CASSQVRTEAFF. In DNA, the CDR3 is TGTGCCAGCAGCCAAGTGAGAACTGAAGCTTTCTTT.

CDR3 coding DNA: TGTGCCAGCAGCCCCCTGGCTAGCGGCGACAATGAGCAGTTCTTC. It yields the protein CASSPLASGDNEQFF. This chain connects TRBV3-1 (or the pseudogene TRBV3-2) to TRBJ2-1; 7 bases are a match to TRBD2. Per germline, CDR1 LGHDT and CDR2 YNNKEL (reference sequence). V lost 4 bases to trimming and J lost 5 bases; unmatched junction nucleotides: 8. This CDR3 is built from 15 residues.

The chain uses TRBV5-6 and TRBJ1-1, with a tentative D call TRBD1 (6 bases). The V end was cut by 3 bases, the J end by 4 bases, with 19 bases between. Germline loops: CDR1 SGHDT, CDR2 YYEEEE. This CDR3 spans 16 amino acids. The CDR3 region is CASSSLTGPSGTEAFF. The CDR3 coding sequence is TGTGCCAGCAGCTCCTTGACAGGACCCTCGGGCACTGAAGCTTTCTTT.

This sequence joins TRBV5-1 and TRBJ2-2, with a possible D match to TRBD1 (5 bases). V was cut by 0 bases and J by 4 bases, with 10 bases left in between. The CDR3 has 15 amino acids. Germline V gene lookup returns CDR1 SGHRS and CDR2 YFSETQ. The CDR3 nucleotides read TGCGCCAGCAGCTTGGTAGGGGTAGGCACCGGGGAGCTGTTTTTT. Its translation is CASSLVGVGTGELFF.